A few counts support the clone carrying this TCR beta chain. Its antigen is unidentified. The data derive from a study of cytomegalovirus exposure and HLA in healthy donors. Notes on the study in general: Later, TCR association rates were found to vary by HLA locus, highest for DRB1 and lowest for HLA-C. It was only CMV serostatus that was available as immune exposure information. Roughly uniform depth of sequencing across donors was assumed in presence/absence analyses.

In the PCR, 60 Vbeta and 13 Jbeta primers were used. Libraries were prepared by immunoSEQ multiplex PCR; TCRdb keeps only in-frame clonotypes and omits some of them. Among about 140,000 clones, approximately 83% were seen once, and the ten largest hold over 3%. This TCR derives from a male donor in good health and CMV-seronegative. Sequencing input: PBMCs.

This CDR3 reads CASSRPTGGNEKLFF. The CDR3, as DNA: TGTGCCAGCAGCCGCCCGACAGGGGGGAATGAAAAACTGTTTTTT. The chain carries TRBV4-2 and TRBJ1-4; 9 nucleotides align to TRBD1. Germline trimming cut 4 bases from V and 5 bases from J; bases unmatched to any gene: 5. Germline lookup yields CDR1 LGHNA and CDR2 YNFKEQ. This CDR3 spans 15 amino acids.